The next 5 T cell receptor beta chains were all read from a single sample in a study of T-cell memory formation after mild COVID-19. TCRdb re-derived calls from the 5' RACE reads in MiXCR, one entry per CDR3 protein. The top ten clones hold approximately 14% of a sample with 350,000 to 500,000 distinct CDR3 sequences, 23% of them seen once. Sequences were obtained from PBMCs or a T cell subset sorted from them (not recorded which). Receptors were obtained from an adult woman who had mild COVID-19 (a few samples of this study predate the infection). Cell type and time point are not known.

In this sample, this clonotype turned up once. V usage is TRBV11-3 and J usage is TRBJ2-1; no reliable D call. CDR3 length equals 13 residues. Per the germline V gene, CDR1 is SGHNT and CDR2 is YENEEA. V was cut by 0 bases and J by 2 bases, with 2 bases left in between. CDR3 DNA sequence: TGTGCCAGCAGCTTAGATGCCTACAATGAGCAGTTCTTC. Translated: CASSLDAYNEQFF.

This clonotype was observed a few times. The chain links TRBV7-3 to TRBJ1-1, with TRBD1 matching 7 bases. V gave up 5 bases and J gave up 7 bases; unmatched junction bases: 7. The CDR3 consists of 13 residues. CDR1 SGHTA and CDR2 FQGTGA come from the germline V gene. CDR3 in amino acids: CASSTTRQGEAFF. CDR3 sequence (DNA): TGTGCCAGCAGCACTACTCGACAGGGTGAAGCTTTCTTT.

The V call is TRBV5-1, the J call TRBJ1-6; tentative D call: TRBD1 (5 bases). Between the trimmed V and J ends, which lost 4 bases and 5 bases, there was a span of 10 bases. Germline V CDR1 and CDR2: SGHRS, YFSETQ. The CDR3 has 14 residues. DNA of the CDR3: TGCGCCAGCAGCCTCGGGGACCATAATTCACCCCTCCACTTT. Translated: CASSLGDHNSPLHF.

This clonotype was counted a few times. This chain links TRBV19 with TRBJ2-6; TRBD1 matches at 11 bases. With 10 bases clipped from V and 1 base from J, the junction kept 3 bases outside the gene matches. The CDR3 has 15 residues. Germline CDR1 is LNHDA and CDR2 is SQIVND (reference sequence). CDR3 protein: CATRDRGSGANVLTF. CDR3 sequence (DNA): TGTGCCACCCGGGACAGGGGGTCTGGGGCCAACGTCCTGACTTTC.

The V gene is TRBV30, the J gene TRBJ2-7; 10 positions agree with TRBD2. The ends lost 2 bases at V and 1 base at J; junction bases unmatched: 5. Germline values: CDR1 GTSNPN, CDR2 SVGIG (reference sequence). The CDR3 consists of 15 residues. CDR3 coding DNA: TGTGCCTGGAGTTCTCCGGGACTAGCGTCCTACGAGCAGTACTTC. It codes for CAWSSPGLASYEQYF.